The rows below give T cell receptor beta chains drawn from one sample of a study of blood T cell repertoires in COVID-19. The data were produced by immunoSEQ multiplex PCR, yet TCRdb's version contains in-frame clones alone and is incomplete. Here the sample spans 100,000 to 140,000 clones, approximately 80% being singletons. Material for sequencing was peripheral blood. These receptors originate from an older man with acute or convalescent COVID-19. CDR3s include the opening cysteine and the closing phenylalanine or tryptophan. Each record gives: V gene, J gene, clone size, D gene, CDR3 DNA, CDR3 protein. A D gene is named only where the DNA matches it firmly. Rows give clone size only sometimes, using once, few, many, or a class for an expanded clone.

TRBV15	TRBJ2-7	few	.	TGTGCCACCAGCAGAGAGGCGGGCTGGGACGAGCAGTACTTC	CATSREAGWDEQYF
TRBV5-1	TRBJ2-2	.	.	TGCGCCAGCAGCCCGGGACACCCGAACACCGGGGAGCTGTTTTTT	CASSPGHPNTGELFF
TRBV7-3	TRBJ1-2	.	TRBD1	TGTGCCAGCAGCTCTACAGGGGGCAATAACTATGGCTACACCTTT	CASSSTGGNNYGYTF
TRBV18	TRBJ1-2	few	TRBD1	TGTGCCAGCTCACCACGGACAGGGACGGAGGGCTACACCTTC	CASSPRTGTEGYTF
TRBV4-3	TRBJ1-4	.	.	TGCGCCAGCAGCCTCGAAGGGGGACGGCTTGCAACTAATGAAAAACTGTTTTTT	CASSLEGGRLATNEKLFF
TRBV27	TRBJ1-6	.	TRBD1	TGTGCCAGCAGTTTCGGTGGGACAGGGAATTCACCCCTCCACTTT	CASSFGGTGNSPLHF
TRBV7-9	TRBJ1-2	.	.	TGTGCCAGCAGCTGGGGGGGGAACGGTGGCTACACCTTC	CASSWGGNGGYTF
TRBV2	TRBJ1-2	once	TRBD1	TGTGCCAGCAGCGGACAGGCTTATGGCTACACCTTC	CASSGQAYGYTF
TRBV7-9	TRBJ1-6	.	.	TGTGCCAGCAGTTGGGGGGTTAATTCACCCCTCCACTTT	CASSWGVNSPLHF
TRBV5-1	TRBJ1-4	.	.	TGCGCCAGCAGCAGAGGGAGCGGCCTTAATGAAAAACTGTTTTTT	CASSRGSGLNEKLFF
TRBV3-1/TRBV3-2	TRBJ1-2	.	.	TGTGCCAGCAGCCCGGAGGTTAGCTATGGCTACACCTTC	CASSPEVSYGYTF
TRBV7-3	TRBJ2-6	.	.	TGTGCCAGCACCTCCCTGCGGGCGATGTCTGGGGCCAACGTCCTGACTTTC	CASTSLRAMSGANVLTF
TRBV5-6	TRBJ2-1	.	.	TGTGCCAGCAGCCTGGGCGCCGGGGACTCCTACAATGAGCAGTTCTTC	CASSLGAGDSYNEQFF
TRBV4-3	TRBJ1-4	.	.	TGCGCCAGCCGGCGAGAGGTCACAACTAATGAAAAACTGTTTTTT	CASRREVTTNEKLFF
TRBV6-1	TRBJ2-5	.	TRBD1	TGTGCCAGCAGTGAAAGTTGGGGCTGGGGACAGCAAGAGACCCAGTACTTC	CASSESWGWGQQETQYF
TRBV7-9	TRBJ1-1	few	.	TGTGCCAGCAGCTTGGGACAGAACACTGAAGCTTTCTTT	CASSLGQNTEAFF
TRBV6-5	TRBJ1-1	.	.	TGTGCCAGCAGTTACTCTCAGAACACTGAAGCTTTCTTT	CASSYSQNTEAFF
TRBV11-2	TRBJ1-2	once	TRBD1	TGTGCCAGCAGCTCCCTCAGGGGGCGCATCTATGGCTACACCTTC	CASSSLRGRIYGYTF
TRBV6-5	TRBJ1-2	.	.	TGTGCCAGCAGGGCAGGCACTAACTATGGCTACACCTTC	CASRAGTNYGYTF
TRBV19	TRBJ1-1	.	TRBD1	TGTGCCAGTAGTGCAAGGGGGACAGGGGCTGAAGCTTTCTTT	CASSARGTGAEAFF
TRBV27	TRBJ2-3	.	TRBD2	TGTGCCAGCAGTCCCCGGGCGGGGGGGAGCACAGATACGCAGTATTTT	CASSPRAGGSTDTQYF
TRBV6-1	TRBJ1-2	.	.	TGTGCCAGCAGTGAACAAACAGGGTATGGCTACACCTTC	CASSEQTGYGYTF
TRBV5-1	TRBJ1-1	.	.	TGCGCCAGCAAAGGCTCGCTTGGCCGGGGCACTGAAGCTTTCTTT	CASKGSLGRGTEAFF
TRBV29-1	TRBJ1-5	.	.	TGCAGCGTACGGGAGGGAATCAATCAGCCCCAGCATTTT	CSVREGINQPQHF
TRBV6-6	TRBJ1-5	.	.	TGTGCCAGCAGTTACCGGGGTAATAGCAATCAGCCCCAGCATTTT	CASSYRGNSNQPQHF
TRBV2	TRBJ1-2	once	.	TGTGCCAGCACCGGGAGGTGGCCGGGACCGCGACTCCAGGTCTATGGCTACACCTTC	CASTGRWPGPRLQVYGYTF
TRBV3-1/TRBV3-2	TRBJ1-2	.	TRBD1	TGTGCCAGCAGCCAAGACGGGGGACAGTACGCCGGCCGGCGGGGCTACACCTTC	CASSQDGGQYAGRRGYTF
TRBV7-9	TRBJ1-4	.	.	TGTGCCAGCAGCCCCACGGAGTGGGGAGATGAAAAACTGTTTTTT	CASSPTEWGDEKLFF
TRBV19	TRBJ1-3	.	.	TGTGCCAGTAGTATCTCACCAGGGGCTGGAAACACCATATATTTT	CASSISPGAGNTIYF
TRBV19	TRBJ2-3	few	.	TGTGCCAGTAGTATCCCTGGGACGGGGGCAGATACGCAGTATTTT	CASSIPGTGADTQYF
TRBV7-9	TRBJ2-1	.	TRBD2	TGTGCCAGCAGCCCTAGCGGGGGGGCTGGAGAGCAGTTCTTC	CASSPSGGAGEQFF
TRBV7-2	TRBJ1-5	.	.	TGTGCCAGCAGCTCAACGGGGGGGAATCAGCCCCAGCATTTT	CASSSTGGNQPQHF
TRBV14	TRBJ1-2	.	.	TGTGCCAGCAGCCAAGATATTCGTAGTAACTATGGCTACACCTTC	CASSQDIRSNYGYTF